The 17 T cell receptor beta chains below all came from one sample that was sequenced in a study of tumor-infiltrating lymphocytes in primary liver carcinoma. cDNA specific to TCR beta was made from 500 ng of total RNA, with a constant-region primer employed for priming. Sequencing libraries for TCR beta derived from three nested multiplex PCR rounds that used slightly modified ARM-PCR. Forward primers for TRBV1-TRBV30 and a C-beta reverse primer served the first two PCR rounds, at 10 cycles each. TCRdb reprocessed the multiplex PCR reads with MiXCR, giving one entry per CDR3 protein. The table lists approximately 88,000 distinct CDR3 sequences, roughly 70% of them singletons. Taking about 18-32 mg of unsorted bulk tissue, the authors co-extracted RNA and DNA. The specimen sequenced was tumor-adjacent normal liver tissue. The origin of the receptors is a man in his forties with primary liver carcinoma and hepatitis B virus infection.

A note on this clonotype: Given a much more abundant clone one base away, this may be a read error. The genes are TRBV6-1 and TRBJ2-7; either TRBD1 or TRBD2 may fit D (5 bases each). The V end lost 4 bases, the J end lost 6 bases, and 16 bases lay between the germline ends. Germline CDR1 reads MNHNS; CDR2 reads SASEGT. This CDR3 comprises 14 residues. CDR3 residues: CASSGLGDSGEQYF. The CDR3 DNA sequence: TGTGCCAGCAGTGGATTGGGGGATTCGGGCGAGCAGTACTTC.

This clonotype was counted a single time. V gene TRBV28 combines with J gene TRBJ1-2; D unclear. Germline CDR1 and CDR2: MDHEN and SYDVKM. V lost 5 bases, J lost 4 bases, and 14 bases lay in between. The CDR3 consists of 14 residues. CDR3 in amino acids: CASSVGVVVYGYTF. CDR3 sequence (DNA): TGTGCCAGCAGTGTGGGCGTGGTGGTCTATGGCTACACCTTC.

The rearrangement uses TRBV5-1 and TRBJ2-5, with D possibly being TRBD2 (6 bases). Germline CDR1 is SGHRS and CDR2 is YFSETQ. Trimming removed 4 bases from V and 2 bases from J, with 18 bases in between. This CDR3 has 16 residues. The CDR3 sequence is CASSLGIADQQETQYF. The CDR3 DNA follows: TGCGCCAGCAGCCTAGGTATAGCGGACCAGCAAGAGACCCAGTACTTC.

V and J are TRBV12-3 or TRBV12-4 and TRBJ2-3; D is unresolved. V was trimmed by 7 bases and J by 1 base, leaving 12 bases between them. This CDR3 comprises 14 residues. The CDR3 DNA sequence: TGTGCCAGCACTTTTGGGCAGGGCACAGATACGCAGTATTTT. As protein: CASTFGQGTDTQYF.

There are a few counts of this clonotype. A single base separates this from a much larger clone, so it may be a read error. The rearrangement uses TRBV10-3 and TRBJ2-7; TRBD1 agrees at 10 bases. The CDR3 consists of 14 residues. Germline V gene data show CDR1 as ENHRY and CDR2 as SYGVKD. CDR3 in amino acids: CAICEGQGSYEQYF. In DNA form, the CDR3 reads TGTGCCATCTGTGAGGGACAGGGGTCCTACGAGCAGTACTTC.

Worth noting for this clonotype: The junction departs from the called germline gene at one end, perhaps through a read error. The genes are TRBV11-2 and TRBJ1-1, with unresolved D. This CDR3 is built from 14 residues. Germline lookup yields CDR1 SGHAT and CDR2 FQNNGV. CDR3 bases: TGTGCCAGCAGCTTAGCTCGGGTGAACACTGAAGCTTACTTT. Translation gives CASSLARVNTEAYF.

Turning to this clonotype: Here the CDR3 omits its conserved ending phenylalanine or tryptophan, so a read error is the likely source. The limits of the CDR3 on the DNA are not certain, so only TCRdb's listed CDR3 is given. J is TRBJ2-7 and V is TRBV11-2. The CDR3 sequence runs 16 residues, both termini included. CDR1 is SGHAT, CDR2 FQNNGV, per germline. CDR3 sequence: CASSQPTGGRAYEQHL.

Turning to this clonotype: A read error may be the cause here, since a much bigger clone is one base away. Without the conserved terminal phenylalanine or tryptophan, this CDR3 likely stems from a read error. This chain connects TRBV5-1 to TRBJ2-5; D possibly corresponds to TRBD2 (7 bases). Trimming cost V 0 bases and J 4 bases, with 13 bases left between them. CDR1 is SGHRS and CDR2 is YFSETQ in the germline V gene. The CDR3 is 15 amino acids. The CDR3 DNA follows: TGCGCCAGCAGCTTGGAAGGGGGGGTGTCAGAGACCCAGTACTTA. It codes for CASSLEGGVSETQYL.

This clonotype was observed at least ten times. This chain links TRBV29-1 with TRBJ1-5; TRBD1 aligns across 10 bases. CDR1 is SQVTM, CDR2 ANQGSEA, per germline. CDR3 length: 15 amino acids. V lost 7 bases to trimming and J lost 5 bases; unmatched junction nucleotides: 11. CDR3 residues: CSALIGGTGDQPQHF. As DNA, the CDR3 is TGCAGCGCACTGATCGGGGGGACAGGGGATCAGCCCCAGCATTTT.

This clonotype showed up many times. The rearrangement joins TRBV6-5 to TRBJ2-4; D gene uncertain. The germline CDR1 and CDR2 sequences are MNHEY and SVGAGI. Trimming cost V 2 bases and J 0 bases, with 14 bases left between them. CDR3 length: 17 residues. The CDR3, as DNA: TGTGCCAGCAGTTACGACCATCGAGCCGTAGCCAAAAACATTCAGTACTTC. It specifies CASSYDHRAVAKNIQYF.

This clonotype was observed at least ten times. The chain combines TRBV28 with TRBJ1-4; 7 bases match TRBD1. V was clipped by 11 bases and J by 5 bases; unmatched bases: 8. In germline, CDR1 is MDHEN, CDR2 SYDVKM. This CDR3 has 13 residues. The CDR3 loop is CAGGQAENEKLFF. CDR3 DNA: TGTGCCGGCGGACAGGCCGAGAATGAAAAACTGTTTTTT.

The CDR3 spells CAWSQRVSRKETQYF. The CDR3 DNA follows: TGTGCCTGGAGTCAAAGAGTTAGCAGGAAAGAGACCCAGTACTTC. The chain employs TRBV30 and TRBJ2-5; D uncertain. The V end lost 2 bases, the J end lost 3 bases, and 16 bases lay between the germline ends. Germline loops: CDR1 GTSNPN, CDR2 SVGIG (reference sequence). CDR3 size: 15 residues.

In this sample, this clonotype turned up a few times. A read error may explain this, as a much larger clone is one base away. The CDR3 sequence: CASSPWSGGPGQETQYF. CDR3 nucleotide sequence: TGTGCCAGCAGCCCCTGGTCGGGGGGGCCAGGCCAAGAGACCCAGTACTTC. This rearrangement joins TRBV4-2 to TRBJ2-5, with 8 bases that match TRBD2. CDR1 and CDR2 from the germline V gene are LGHNA and YNFKEQ. This CDR3 has 17 amino acids. V trimming: 4 bases; J trimming: 1 base; junction bases outside the gene matches: 11.

J is TRBJ2-6 and V is TRBV6-6; D unresolved. Germline V gene lookup returns CDR1 MNHNY and CDR2 SVGAGI (reference sequence). The CDR3 runs 16 residues. V was clipped by 0 bases and J by 3 bases, with 9 bases between them. The CDR3, as DNA: TGTGCCAGCAGTTACTCGGTGACACATGGGGCCAACGTCCTGACTTTC. It codes for CASSYSVTHGANVLTF.

There are many counts of this clonotype. The rearrangement joins TRBV29-1 to TRBJ2-7; D might be TRBD2 (5 bases). The CDR3 has 10 residues. V shed 4 bases and J shed 4 bases, with 5 bases lying between them. Germline CDR1 reads SQVTM; CDR2 reads ANQGSEA. CDR3 sequence: CSVGEYEQYF. The CDR3 DNA reads TGCAGCGTTGGGGAGTACGAGCAGTACTTC.

With regard to this clonotype: Given the absence of the conserved phenylalanine or tryptophan at the CDR3 end, a read error is likely. The limits of the CDR3 on the DNA are not certain, so only TCRdb's listed CDR3 is given. The chain links TRBV4-2 to TRBJ2-7; the DNA was not used to check the table's D call, TRBD2. CDR1 and CDR2 (germline): LGHNA, YNFKEQ. The CDR3 sequence runs 14 residues, both termini included. The CDR3 loop reads CTSSRAGDLTQFSS.

This clonotype was seen ten or more times. The rearrangement links TRBV6-5 to TRBJ1-5; D gene ambiguous. From germline, CDR1 is MNHEY and CDR2 SVGAGI. Trimming left V 2 bases short and J 7 bases short, with 9 bases between. This CDR3 comprises 13 residues. The CDR3 DNA reads TGTGCCAGCAGTTACAGGTTAAAGCAGCCCCAGCATTTT. It is translated as CASSYRLKQPQHF.